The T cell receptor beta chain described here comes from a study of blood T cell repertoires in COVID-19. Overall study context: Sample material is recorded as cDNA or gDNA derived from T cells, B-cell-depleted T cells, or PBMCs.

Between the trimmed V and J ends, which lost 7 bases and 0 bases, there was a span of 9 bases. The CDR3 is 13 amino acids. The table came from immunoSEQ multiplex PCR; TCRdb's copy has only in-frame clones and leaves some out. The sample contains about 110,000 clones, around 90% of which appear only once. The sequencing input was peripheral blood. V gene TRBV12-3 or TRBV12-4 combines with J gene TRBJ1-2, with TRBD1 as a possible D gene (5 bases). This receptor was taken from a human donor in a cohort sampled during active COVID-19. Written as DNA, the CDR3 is TGTGCCAGCACGCGGGGGTCTAACTATGGCTACACCTTC. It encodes CASTRGSNYGYTF.